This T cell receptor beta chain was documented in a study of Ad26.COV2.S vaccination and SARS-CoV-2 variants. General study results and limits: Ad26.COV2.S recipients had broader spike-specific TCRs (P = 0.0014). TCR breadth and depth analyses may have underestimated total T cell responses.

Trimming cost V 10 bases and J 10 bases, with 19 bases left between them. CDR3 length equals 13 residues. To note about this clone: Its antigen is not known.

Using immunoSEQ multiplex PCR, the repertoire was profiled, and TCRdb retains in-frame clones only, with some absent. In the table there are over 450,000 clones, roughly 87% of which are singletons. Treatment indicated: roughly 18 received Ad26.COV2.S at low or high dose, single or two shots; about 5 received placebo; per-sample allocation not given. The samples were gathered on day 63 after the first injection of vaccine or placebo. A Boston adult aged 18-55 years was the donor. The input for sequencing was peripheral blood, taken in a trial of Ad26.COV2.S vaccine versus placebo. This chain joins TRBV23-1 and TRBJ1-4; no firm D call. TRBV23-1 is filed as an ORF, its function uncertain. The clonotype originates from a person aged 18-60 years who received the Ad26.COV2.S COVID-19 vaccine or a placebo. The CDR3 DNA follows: TGCGCCACCAGGACGACTCCAGTTGGAAAACTGTTTTTT. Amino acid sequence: CATRTTPVGKLFF.